The 29 T cell receptor beta chains listed next were all sequenced from one sample in a study of cytomegalovirus exposure and HLA in healthy donors. The repertoire was sequenced with immunoSEQ multiplex PCR; TCRdb's copy has only in-frame clones and lacks some. The table shows roughly 150,000 clones, with roughly 79% occurring only once. Sequencing was carried out using PBMCs. These receptors were taken from a man in his thirties or forties in good health and CMV-seropositive.

The rearrangement joins TRBV10-1 to TRBJ2-7; weak D call: TRBD1 (6 bases). V was cut by 1 base and J by 0 bases, with 10 bases left in between. From germline, CDR1 is WNHNN and CDR2 SYGVQD (reference sequence). CDR3 length equals 15 residues. The CDR3: CASSEYREISYEQYF. Here the CDR3 DNA reads TGCGCCAGCAGTGAGTACAGGGAAATCTCCTACGAGCAGTACTTC.

Only one count was recorded for this clone. The rearrangement joins TRBV7-9 to TRBJ1-1, with D tentatively TRBD1 (5 bases). The CDR3 loop spans 13 amino acids. Germline CDR1 and CDR2: SEHNR and FQNEAQ (reference sequence). Trimming cost V 5 bases and J 5 bases, with 12 bases left between them. CDR3 DNA: TGTGCCAGCAGCCCCCGGGGGAGGACTGAAGCTTTCTTT. It is translated as CASSPRGRTEAFF. The variable domain in full, completed from reference TRBV7-9 and TRBJ1-1, reads DTGVSQNPRHKITKRGQNVTFRCDPISEHNRLYWYRQTLGQGPEFLTYFQNEAQLEKSRLLSDRFSAERPKGSFSTLEIQRTEQGDSAMYLCASSPRGRTEAFFGQGTRLTVV.

This clone was observed a single time. The chain has TRBV5-1 and TRBJ2-6; D uncertain. The CDR3 runs to 16 residues. Germline values: CDR1 SGHRS, CDR2 YFSETQ. V was cut by 4 bases and J by 1 base, with 12 bases left in between. The CDR3 nucleotides are TGCGCCAGCAGCAGTTTTGGAGATTCTGGGGCCAACGTCCTGACTTTC. Protein sequence: CASSSFGDSGANVLTF. The full variable domain, its missing parts supplied by reference TRBV5-1 and TRBJ2-6, is KAGVTQTPRYLIKTRGQQVTLSCSPISGHRSVSWYQQTPGQGLQFLFEYFSETQRNKGNFPGRFSGRQFSNSRSEMNVSTLELGDSALYLCASSSFGDSGANVLTFGAGSRLTVL.

J is TRBJ2-7 and V is TRBV18; no clear D. CDR1 is KGHSH, CDR2 LQKENI, per germline. The germline V and J ends were trimmed by 3 bases and 3 bases, with 24 bases remaining between them. CDR3 length: 18 amino acids. The CDR3 nucleotides are TGTGCCAGCTCACCTCCTATTGTCCCAATGCGACTTCACTACGAGCAGTACTTC. Translation gives CASSPPIVPMRLHYEQYF.

The chain joins TRBV27 to TRBJ2-5; 8 nucleotides align to TRBD1. V gave up 9 bases and J gave up 0 bases; unmatched junction bases: 9. The germline V gene has CDR1 MNHEY and CDR2 SMNVEV (reference sequence). CDR3 length: 15 amino acids. DNA of the CDR3: TGTGCCAGTAGGATTAGACAGGGGTACCAAGAGACCCAGTACTTC. Translated: CASRIRQGYQETQYF.

This clone was observed a single time. The chain couples TRBV5-1 to TRBJ2-5; D is ambiguous. The CDR3 contains 12 residues. Germline V gene data show CDR1 as SGHRS and CDR2 as YFSETQ. The V and J ends lost 5 bases and 1 base respectively, with 6 bases between them. The CDR3 DNA is TGCGCCAGCAGGCGCTCCCAAGAGACCCAGTACTTC. Residues: CASRRSQETQYF.

The chain joins TRBV9 to TRBJ2-5, with D possibly TRBD1 on 6 matching bases. Germline V gene sequence: CDR1 SGDLS, CDR2 YYNGEE. This CDR3 comprises 13 residues. V shed 2 bases and J shed 5 bases, with 10 bases lying between them. CDR3 sequence reads: CASSVRGLETQYF. As DNA, the CDR3 is TGTGCCAGCAGCGTCAGGGGTTTGGAGACCCAGTACTTC.

J is TRBJ2-7 and V is TRBV25-1, with a weak D call TRBD2 (6 bases). The V and J ends lost 5 bases and 6 bases respectively, with 17 bases between them. The length of the CDR3 is 14 residues. Germline values: CDR1 MGHDK, CDR2 SYGVNS. CDR3 residues: CASSKTRLVREQYF. The DNA for the CDR3 is TGTGCCAGCAGTAAAACGAGACTAGTTCGCGAGCAGTACTTC.

The rearrangement uses TRBV6-6 and TRBJ2-4; 14 nucleotides align to TRBD2. V lost 2 bases and J lost 9; bases outside the gene matches: 3. The CDR3 extends over 15 amino acids. Germline values: CDR1 MNHNY, CDR2 SVGAGI (reference sequence). The CDR3 DNA reads TGTGCCAGCAGTTACGGGACTAGCGGGAGCTCCATTCAGTACTTC. The encoded protein is CASSYGTSGSSIQYF.

The chain's CDR3 is CASSEGTGVYNEQFF. DNA of the CDR3: TGTGCCAGCAGCGAGGGGACAGGAGTATACAATGAGCAGTTCTTC. The chain recombines TRBV7-2 with TRBJ2-1; 8 bases align to TRBD1. This CDR3 region has 15 residues. Trimming removed 5 bases from V and 4 bases from J; junction bases left unmatched: 7. Germline lookup yields CDR1 SGHTA and CDR2 FQGNSA.

V and J are TRBV2 and TRBJ1-5, with TRBD1 matching over 11 bases. The ends lost 6 bases at V and 5 bases at J; junction bases unmatched: 6. The germline gives CDR1 SNHLY, CDR2 FYNNEI. The CDR3 totals 15 residues. Here the CDR3 DNA reads TGTGCCAGCAGCCGGGACAGGGGGGGCCATCAGCCCCAGCATTTT. Amino acids: CASSRDRGGHQPQHF.

The chain combines TRBV7-2 with TRBJ2-7, with D tentatively TRBD2 (6 bases). Per the germline V gene, CDR1 is SGHTA and CDR2 is FQGNSA. V lost 5 bases, J lost 2 bases, and 13 bases lay in between. The CDR3 runs to 14 residues. This CDR3 reads CASSAAGQAYEQYF. Written as DNA, the CDR3 is TGTGCCAGCAGCGCCGCGGGGCAAGCCTACGAGCAGTACTTC.

The V and J genes are TRBV5-4 and TRBJ2-3; 8 bases align to TRBD2. CDR3 length equals 15 residues. Trimming removed 0 bases from V and 6 bases from J; junction bases left unmatched: 6. The V gene's germline CDR1 is SGHNT and CDR2 YYREEE (reference sequence). In DNA, the CDR3 is TGTGCCAGCAGCTTGGTGGGACTAGGAGGGGATACGCAGTATTTT. Residues: CASSLVGLGGDTQYF.

The chain is built from TRBV5-4 and TRBJ2-7; 8 nucleotides align to TRBD1. CDR1 SGHNT and CDR2 YYREEE come from the germline V gene (reference sequence). The CDR3 runs to 18 residues. The V gene end was trimmed by 2 bases and the J gene end by 5 bases; junction bases not matched to a gene: 18. CDR3 protein: CASSFRGRLTGVLDEQYF. CDR3 nucleotide sequence: TGTGCCAGCAGCTTTAGGGGGAGATTGACAGGGGTCCTTGACGAGCAGTACTTC.

CDR3 loop: CASQPSGDYNEQFF. The DNA for the CDR3 is TGTGCCAGCCAACCTAGCGGGGATTACAATGAGCAGTTCTTC. The chain joins TRBV5-4 to TRBJ2-1; 9 positions match TRBD2. The trim removed 7 bases at V and 4 bases at J, leaving 6 bases unmatched. CDR1 and CDR2 from the germline V gene are SGHNT and YYREEE (reference sequence). The CDR3 runs to 14 residues.

The chain carries TRBV5-4 and TRBJ1-2, with 9 bases lining up with TRBD1. The CDR3 is made up of 15 amino acids. J gave up 0 bases and V 4 bases, and 4 bases lay outside the gene matches. Germline V gives CDR1 SGHNT, CDR2 YYREEE (reference sequence). The CDR3 sequence is CASSTYRGPNYGYTF. CDR3 coding DNA: TGTGCCAGCAGCACTTACAGGGGGCCTAACTATGGCTACACCTTC.

This clone was seen a handful of times. The chain has TRBV13 and TRBJ2-7, with D maybe TRBD1 (5 bases). The CDR3 length is 13 residues. The germline CDR1 and CDR2 sequences are PRHDT and FYEKMQ (reference sequence). The ends were cut back, 1 base at V and 7 bases at J, with 11 bases in the middle. The CDR3 spells CASSLETAREQYF. The CDR3 nucleotides read TGTGCCAGCAGCTTAGAGACAGCCCGGGAGCAGTACTTC.

This rearrangement joins TRBV4-1 to TRBJ2-7, with TRBD2 matching over 7 bases. With V trimmed by 1 base and J by 3 bases, 6 bases remained unmatched. The CDR3 is 15 amino acids. The germline gives CDR1 MGHRA, CDR2 YSYEKL. The CDR3 DNA sequence: TGCGCCAGCAGCCAAGGTCGACTAGCCTACTACGAGCAGTACTTC. This sequence encodes CASSQGRLAYYEQYF.

The V and J genes are TRBV6-1 and TRBJ2-7; 11 positions agree with TRBD2. Trimming removed 2 bases from V and 3 bases from J; junction bases left unmatched: 6. The CDR3 is 16 amino acids. Germline loops: CDR1 MNHNS, CDR2 SASEGT. The CDR3 is CASSELLAGGNYEQYF. The CDR3 region has the DNA TGTGCCAGCAGTGAACTGCTAGCGGGAGGAAACTACGAGCAGTACTTC.

On this clone: Its ends do not fully match the called genes, so a read error is possible. This chain links TRBV7-8 with TRBJ2-3, with TRBD2 matching 12 bases. The CDR3 sequence is 13 residues long. Germline CDR1 SGHVS, CDR2 FQNEAQ. The CDR3 DNA follows: TGTGCCAGCAGCTTAGCATCTAGCGGGAGGGCCGCGTTT. Its protein is CASSLASSGRAAF.

This CDR3 is CATSKPGQGGADTQYF. For the CDR3, the DNA is TGTGCCACCAGCAAGCCGGGACAGGGGGGCGCAGATACGCAGTATTTT. V usage is TRBV15 and J usage is TRBJ2-3; 11 bases are a match to TRBD1. V gave up 4 bases and J gave up 4 bases; unmatched junction bases: 7. CDR1 is LNHNV and CDR2 is YYDKDF in the germline V gene (reference sequence). The length of the CDR3 is 16 residues.

This chain connects TRBV19 to TRBJ1-6; D not resolved. The germline CDR1 and CDR2 sequences are LNHDA and SQIVND (reference sequence). The CDR3 is 12 residues long. Trimming took off 3 bases at V and 14 bases at J, with 11 bases between the two ends. CDR3 in amino acids: CASSIGNTALHF. The CDR3 coding sequence is TGTGCCAGTAGTATCGGGAATACGGCCCTCCACTTT.

The chain links TRBV10-2 to TRBJ1-1; D gene ambiguous. Germline-derived CDR1 and CDR2 are WSHSY and SAAADI. V was trimmed by 5 bases and J by 2 bases, leaving 15 bases between them. This CDR3 region has 15 residues. The CDR3 region has the DNA TGCGCCAGCAGTTTCGGAGGGATGGACAACACTGAAGCTTTCTTT. It specifies CASSFGGMDNTEAFF.

V is TRBV27 and J is TRBJ1-6; TRBD1 is a possible D gene (5 bases). V was trimmed by 5 bases and J by 0 bases, leaving 14 bases between them. The CDR3 covers 17 residues. CDR1 and CDR2 from the germline V gene are MNHEY and SMNVEV (reference sequence). The CDR3 protein is CASSPLTASSYNSPLHF. The CDR3 region has the DNA TGTGCCAGCAGTCCTTTGACAGCAAGCTCCTATAATTCACCCCTCCACTTT.

CDR3 nucleotide sequence: TGTGCCAGCAGTTTCACCGGGACAGATACGCAGTATTTT. It is translated as CASSFTGTDTQYF. The rearrangement joins TRBV28 to TRBJ2-3; D gene ambiguous. The CDR3 is 13 residues long. Per germline, CDR1 MDHEN and CDR2 SYDVKM. V was cut by 3 bases and J by 3 bases, with 7 bases left in between. Filled out from reference TRBV28 and TRBJ2-3, the complete variable domain reads DVKVTQSSRYLVKRTGEKVFLECVQDMDHENMFWYRQDPGLGLRLIYFSYDVKMKEKGDIPEGYSVSREKKERFSLILESASTNQTSMYLCASSFTGTDTQYFGPGTRLTVL.

The CDR3: CASSDEQGRSYNEQFF. CDR3 coding DNA: TGCGCCAGCAGCGATGAACAGGGAAGGTCCTACAATGAGCAGTTCTTC. The J gene is TRBJ2-1, the V gene TRBV4-1, with D possibly being TRBD1 (6 bases). The CDR3 runs to 16 residues. The V end was cut by 5 bases, the J end by 1 base, with 15 bases between. CDR1 is MGHRA and CDR2 is YSYEKL in the germline V gene.

CDR3 region: CASSLPQGIGYTF. The CDR3 DNA is TGTGCCAGCAGTCTGCCACAGGGAATAGGCTACACCTTC. This chain connects TRBV2 to TRBJ1-2, with D tentatively TRBD1 (6 bases). CDR1 and CDR2 (germline): SNHLY, FYNNEI. The CDR3 totals 13 residues. The germline V and J ends were trimmed by 5 bases and 8 bases, with 15 bases remaining between them.

The V call is TRBV5-1, the J call TRBJ1-2, with 8 bases that match TRBD1. J gave up 8 bases and V 1 base, and 7 bases lay outside the gene matches. In germline, CDR1 is SGHRS, CDR2 YFSETQ. The CDR3 is made up of 14 amino acids. CDR3 in amino acids: CASSLTGQGGGYTF. The CDR3, as DNA: TGCGCCAGCAGCTTGACTGGACAGGGTGGCGGCTACACCTTC.

This sequence joins TRBV23-1 and TRBJ1-1, with 7 positions matching TRBD1. TRBV23-1 is an ORF for which the function is uncertain. The CDR3 consists of 14 residues. V dropped 4 bases and J dropped 1; count of bases not matched to a gene: 3. In DNA, the CDR3 is TGCGCCAGCAGTCCAGGGGGTGGGAACACTGAAGCTTTCTTT. Translated, it gives CASSPGGGNTEAFF.